What follows are 24 T cell receptor beta chains derived from one specimen sequenced in a study of cytomegalovirus exposure and HLA in healthy donors. 13 Jbeta primers and 60 Vbeta primers were used for the PCR. Sequencing was performed with immunoSEQ multiplex PCR; in TCRdb, only in-frame clones are kept and a portion is missing. Altogether over 60,000 clones are present, approximately 70% being singletons, with the ten largest covering 14%. The sample consisted of PBMCs. Every receptor here comes from a male donor in good health and CMV-seropositive.

Only a few counts were recorded for this clone. This sequence joins TRBV2 and TRBJ1-2; no clear D. The CDR3 totals 12 residues. The germline V gene has CDR1 SNHLY and CDR2 FYNNEI. V lost 3 bases, J lost 6 bases, and 8 bases lay in between. CDR3 residues: CASSDEGDGYTF. The CDR3 nucleotides read TGTGCCAGCAGTGATGAGGGCGATGGCTACACCTTC.

This clone has only one observation. The junction departs from germline at one end; a sequencing error may be responsible. The chain employs TRBV27 and TRBJ2-7; TRBD2 agrees at 9 bases. This CDR3 region has 14 residues. CDR1 and CDR2 from the germline V gene are MNHEY and SMNVEV (reference sequence). The CDR3 protein is CASSLLAGAYGQYF. Written as DNA, the CDR3 is TGTGCCAGCAGTTTATTAGCGGGAGCCTACGGGCAGTACTTC.

The rearrangement uses TRBV27 and TRBJ2-5; D uncertain. The ends were cut back, 3 bases at V and 2 bases at J, with 10 bases in the middle. The CDR3 has 14 residues. Germline V gene data show CDR1 as MNHEY and CDR2 as SMNVEV (reference sequence). For the CDR3, the DNA is TGTGCCAGCAGTTTTACGGTAAAACAAGAGACCCAGTACTTC. Its protein is CASSFTVKQETQYF.

The gene calls are TRBV5-6 and TRBJ1-4; TRBD1 aligns across 9 bases. Per germline, CDR1 SGHDT and CDR2 YYEEEE. The CDR3 covers 16 residues. With 4 bases clipped from V and 6 bases from J, the junction kept 10 bases outside the gene matches. The CDR3 sequence: CASSPAWDREYEKLFF. In nucleotides, the CDR3 is TGTGCCAGCAGCCCAGCCTGGGACAGGGAGTATGAAAAACTGTTTTTT.

V is TRBV6-6 and J is TRBJ1-3, with D possibly matching TRBD1 (6 bases). The CDR3 is made up of 16 amino acids. Germline V CDR1 and CDR2: MNHNY, SVGAGI (reference sequence). V was clipped by 6 bases and J by 0 bases, with 15 bases between them. CDR3 in DNA: TGTGCCAGCAGGACTTTGACAGGACCCTCTGGAAACACCATATATTTT. Its protein product is CASRTLTGPSGNTIYF.

V gene TRBV5-1 combines with J gene TRBJ1-3; D is uncertain. The CDR3 is 16 amino acids. The V gene's germline CDR1 is SGHRS and CDR2 YFSETQ. V shed 4 bases and J shed 2 bases, with 16 bases lying between them. CDR3 loop: CASSLDGLSPGNTIYF. CDR3 in DNA: TGCGCCAGCAGCCTGGACGGACTAAGCCCTGGAAACACCATATATTTT.

This chain joins TRBV6-6 and TRBJ2-2; the match to TRBD1 covers 7 bases. The CDR3 covers 16 residues. Germline values: CDR1 MNHNY, CDR2 SVGAGI (reference sequence). The trim removed 2 bases at V and 4 bases at J, leaving 7 bases unmatched. CDR3 bases: TGTGCCAGCAGTTACCACGGGACAGACCTCACCGGGGAGCTGTTTTTT. This encodes CASSYHGTDLTGELFF.

The V call is TRBV6-5, the J call TRBJ2-1, with D perhaps matching TRBD1 (6 bases). V was pared by 2 bases and J by 8 bases, with 13 bases between. The CDR3 contains 14 residues. The germline gives CDR1 MNHEY, CDR2 SVGAGI. The CDR3 loop reads CASSYEGVVDEQFF. CDR3 bases: TGTGCCAGCAGTTACGAGGGGGTTGTGGATGAGCAGTTCTTC.

The chain employs TRBV5-1 and TRBJ1-3, with unresolved D. Germline-derived CDR1 and CDR2 are SGHRS and YFSETQ. CDR3 length: 14 residues. Trimming cost V 4 bases and J 0 bases, with 8 bases left between them. This CDR3 is CASSPGDSGNTIYF. CDR3 DNA sequence: TGCGCCAGCAGCCCAGGCGACTCTGGAAACACCATATATTTT.

This chain joins TRBV9 and TRBJ2-1, with 8 bases that match TRBD2. After removal of 0 bases from V and 5 bases from J, the junction contained 4 bases not matched to a gene. CDR1 is SGDLS and CDR2 is YYNGEE in the germline V gene. This CDR3 region has 15 residues. Here the CDR3 reads CASSVDSGIDNEQFF. The DNA for the CDR3 is TGTGCCAGCAGCGTAGATAGCGGGATAGACAATGAGCAGTTCTTC.

The chain joins TRBV11-1 to TRBJ2-1; TRBD2 matches at 10 bases. Germline trimming cut 6 bases from V and 2 bases from J; bases unmatched to any gene: 10. Germline CDR1 SGHAT, CDR2 FQDESV (reference sequence). The length of the CDR3 is 17 residues. The chain's CDR3 is CASSPWTSGGAYNEQFF. The CDR3 nucleotides read TGTGCCAGCAGTCCATGGACTAGCGGAGGGGCCTACAATGAGCAGTTCTTC.

CDR3 region: CASSVSAGELFF. The CDR3 DNA reads TGTGCCAGCAGCGTCTCCGCCGGGGAGCTGTTTTTT. This chain uses TRBV9 with TRBJ2-2, with D uncertain. Germline V lookup: CDR1 SGDLS, CDR2 YYNGEE. The V end lost 2 bases, the J end lost 6 bases, and 5 bases lay between the germline ends. CDR3 length: 12 amino acids.

The chain combines TRBV7-9 with TRBJ1-2; D is perhaps TRBD1 (5 bases). V was clipped by 4 bases and J by 8 bases, with 14 bases between them. Germline V gene data show CDR1 as SEHNR and CDR2 as FQNEAQ (reference sequence). The CDR3 runs 13 residues. CDR3 in DNA: TGTGCCAGCAGCTGGAGGGGACGGGACGGCTACACCTTC. This encodes CASSWRGRDGYTF.

This clone was detected a few times. The rearrangement joins TRBV15 to TRBJ1-5; 10 nucleotides agree with TRBD1. The CDR3 is 18 residues long. Trimming cost V 1 base and J 4 bases; bases outside gene matches: 10. Germline values: CDR1 LNHNV, CDR2 YYDKDF (reference sequence). The DNA for the CDR3 is TGTGCCACCAGCAGAGCATCCGGGACAGGGGTGGGTAATCAGCCCCAGCATTTT. This codes for CATSRASGTGVGNQPQHF.

This rearrangement joins TRBV10-1 to TRBJ2-3; 11 bases align to TRBD2. The CDR3 consists of 16 residues. CDR1 WNHNN and CDR2 SYGVQD come from the germline V gene (reference sequence). The ends lost 6 bases at V and 3 bases at J; junction bases unmatched: 8. The CDR3 protein is CASSPRLAGSTDTQYF. The CDR3 DNA reads as TGCGCCAGCAGCCCCAGACTAGCGGGGAGTACAGATACGCAGTATTTT.

V is TRBV13 and J is TRBJ1-4, with 10 bases aligning to TRBD1. This CDR3 is built from 15 residues. CDR1 PRHDT and CDR2 FYEKMQ come from the germline V gene (reference sequence). J was trimmed by 4 bases and V by 5 bases; bases with no gene match: 4. The CDR3 reads CASSPGQGNNEKLFF. CDR3 coding DNA: TGTGCCAGCAGCCCGGGACAGGGGAATAATGAAAAACTGTTTTTT.

This clone was observed a handful of times. The gene calls are TRBV6-5 and TRBJ1-1; D is unclear. CDR1 and CDR2 from the germline V gene are MNHEY and SVGAGI. CDR3 length: 12 residues. V was cut by 7 bases and J by 0 bases, with 6 bases left in between. CDR3 DNA sequence: TGTGCCAGCATGGCCCTGAACACTGAAGCTTTCTTT. Protein: CASMALNTEAFF.

A note on this clone: At the DNA level, this CDR3 is encoded by other sequences in the same sample as well. V and J are TRBV6-4 and TRBJ2-3; D remains unclear. V was clipped by 6 bases and J by 2 bases, with 15 bases between them. The CDR3 is 15 amino acids. The germline V gene encodes CDR1 MRHNA and CDR2 SNTAGT. CDR3 region: CASSEEAGYTDTQYF. The CDR3, as DNA: TGTGCCAGCAGCGAAGAAGCTGGTTACACAGATACGCAGTATTTT.

V is TRBV19 and J is TRBJ1-6, with D possibly being TRBD1 (6 bases). The CDR3 is 15 amino acids. Deletions cut 5 bases from V and 7 bases from J, with 15 bases between. CDR1 is LNHDA and CDR2 is SQIVND in the germline V gene (reference sequence). The CDR3, as DNA: TGTGCCAGTAGTCCCTGGGACAACCGAAATTCACCCCTCCACTTT. This sequence encodes CASSPWDNRNSPLHF.

The gene calls are TRBV11-3 and TRBJ2-5; weak D call: TRBD1 (6 bases). Trimming left V 8 bases short and J 4 bases short, with 14 bases between. Germline V gene lookup returns CDR1 SGHNT and CDR2 YENEEA. CDR3 length equals 13 residues. The DNA of the CDR3 is TGTGCCAGCTGCGAGGGGGTAGGAGAGACCCAGTACTTC. It yields the protein CASCEGVGETQYF.

This chain joins TRBV29-1 and TRBJ2-2; 11 bases align to TRBD2. Germline V gene data show CDR1 as SQVTM and CDR2 as ANQGSEA. This CDR3 is built from 14 residues. Trimming at V came to 5 bases and at J to 6 bases, leaving 5 bases not matched to a gene. CDR3 DNA sequence: TGCAGCGTTCCGACTAGCGGGATCTCCGGGGAGCTGTTTTTT. It yields the protein CSVPTSGISGELFF.

By sample fraction, this clone is medium-sized. The chain couples TRBV6-4 to TRBJ2-1, with TRBD2 identical over 8 bases. The J segment lost 9 bases and the V segment lost 4 bases, leaving 5 bases of the junction unmatched. From germline, CDR1 is MRHNA and CDR2 SNTAGT. CDR3 length: 13 residues. The CDR3 bases are TGTGCCAGCAGTGCCGGGACTAGTGGTGAGCAGTTCTTC. This sequence encodes CASSAGTSGEQFF.

This clone was detected only once. This sequence joins TRBV5-5 and TRBJ1-1; weak D call: TRBD1 (5 bases). V shed 2 bases and J shed 0 bases, with 11 bases lying between them. CDR1 SGHKS and CDR2 YYEKEE come from the germline V gene (reference sequence). This CDR3 has 15 amino acids. The CDR3, as DNA: TGTGCCAGCAGCTTTATTGCCAGGGTGAACACTGAAGCTTTCTTT. As protein: CASSFIARVNTEAFF.

The CDR3 here is CASSVGSGDYGYTF. The DNA for the CDR3 is TGTGCCAGCAGCGTAGGTTCAGGGGACTATGGCTACACCTTC. The chain employs TRBV9 and TRBJ1-2; TRBD1 is a possible D gene (6 bases). From germline, CDR1 is SGDLS and CDR2 YYNGEE. V lost 0 bases and J 3 bases, leaving 9 bases between the germline ends. The length of the CDR3 is 14 residues.